These T cell receptor beta chains were read from a single sample in a study of monozygotic twins with cystic fibrosis. Clones were sequenced by immunoSEQ multiplex PCR, and TCRdb holds only the in-frame ones, with some missing. The sample holds just under 20,000 clones, about 90% seen once. The sample consisted of blood. Receptors were obtained from a girl under 10 years old with cystic fibrosis. Each CDR3 is given with its conserved first and last residue. The D gene is left open where the match is weak. Rows give clone size only sometimes, using once, few, many, or a class for an expanded clone.

v_gene: TRBV5-8; d_gene: TRBD1; abundance: -; len: 15; j_gene: TRBJ2-1; CDR3aa: CASSRRDSVHNEQFF; CDR3nt: TGTGCCAGCAGCCGCCGGGACAGTGTGCACAATGAGCAGTTCTTC
v_gene: TRBV29-1; d_gene: -; abundance: -; len: 17; j_gene: TRBJ2-3; CDR3aa: CSANTEGEFGPTDTQYF; CDR3nt: TGCAGCGCTAATACCGAGGGTGAATTCGGCCCCACAGATACGCAGTATTTT
v_gene: TRBV25-1; d_gene: -; abundance: few; len: 14; j_gene: TRBJ2-2; CDR3aa: CASSDESDTGELFF; CDR3nt: TGTGCCAGCAGTGATGAATCAGACACCGGGGAGCTGTTTTTT
v_gene: TRBV7-2; d_gene: TRBD2; abundance: -; len: 15; j_gene: TRBJ2-5; CDR3aa: CASSLGLAGVETQYF; CDR3nt: TGTGCCAGCAGCTTAGGGCTAGCGGGAGTTGAGACCCAGTACTTC
v_gene: TRBV4-1; d_gene: -; abundance: -; len: 16; j_gene: TRBJ1-6; CDR3aa: CASSQEPEGRNSPLHF; CDR3nt: TGCGCCAGCAGCCAGGAACCCGAGGGCCGAAATTCACCCCTCCACTTT
v_gene: TRBV11-2; d_gene: -; abundance: -; len: 11; j_gene: TRBJ2-3; CDR3aa: CASSLTDTQYF; CDR3nt: TGTGCCAGCAGCTTAACAGATACGCAGTATTTT
v_gene: TRBV18; d_gene: TRBD1; abundance: -; len: 13; j_gene: TRBJ2-7; CDR3aa: CASSQGQGSEQYF; CDR3nt: TGTGCCAGCTCACAGGGACAGGGGTCCGAGCAGTACTTC
v_gene: TRBV20-1; d_gene: -; abundance: -; len: 11; j_gene: TRBJ1-1; CDR3aa: CSAAGGTEAFF; CDR3nt: TGCAGTGCTGCCGGGGGGACTGAAGCTTTCTTT
v_gene: TRBV7-9; d_gene: -; abundance: -; len: 13; j_gene: TRBJ1-2; CDR3aa: CASSLAQNTGYTF; CDR3nt: TGTGCCAGCAGCTTAGCGCAGAACACCGGCTACACCTTC
v_gene: TRBV6-1; d_gene: -; abundance: -; len: 18; j_gene: TRBJ1-1; CDR3aa: CASSEGAVVLGVNTEAFF; CDR3nt: TGTGCCAGCAGTGAAGGGGCCGTCGTGCTGGGCGTGAACACTGAAGCTTTCTTT
v_gene: TRBV18; d_gene: TRBD2; abundance: once; len: 15; j_gene: TRBJ2-7; CDR3aa: CASSPDGGGASEQYF; CDR3nt: TGTGCCAGCTCACCAGATGGCGGGGGGGCAAGCGAGCAGTACTTC
v_gene: TRBV6-1; d_gene: TRBD1; abundance: -; len: 16; j_gene: TRBJ1-2; CDR3aa: CASSEFPGQGVYGYTF; CDR3nt: TGTGCCAGCAGTGAATTCCCGGGACAGGGGGTCTATGGCTACACCTTC
v_gene: TRBV5-1; d_gene: -; abundance: -; len: 15; j_gene: TRBJ2-3; CDR3aa: CASSPGAGRTDTQYF; CDR3nt: TGCGCCAGCAGCCCGGGCGCAGGGAGGACAGATACGCAGTATTTT
v_gene: TRBV7-9; d_gene: -; abundance: -; len: 13; j_gene: TRBJ2-7; CDR3aa: CASSLRSDYEQYF; CDR3nt: TGTGCCAGCAGCTTAAGGTCTGACTACGAGCAGTACTTC
v_gene: TRBV5-6; d_gene: TRBD1; abundance: -; len: 12; j_gene: TRBJ2-1; CDR3aa: CASSLPGQGQFF; CDR3nt: TGTGCCAGCAGCTTACCGGGACAGGGGCAGTTCTTC